This T cell receptor (beta chain) originates from a study of glioma-infiltrating T cells after dendritic cell vaccination. Trimming took off 0 bases at V and 2 bases at J, with 10 bases between the two ends. Germline CDR1 and CDR2: GTSNPN and SVGIG (reference sequence). The CDR3 length is 14 residues. Time point denoted: after dendritic cell vaccination, including at tumor progression/relapse. Clones were sequenced by immunoSEQ multiplex PCR, and TCRdb holds only the in-frame ones, with some missing. The sample contains approximately 93,000 clones, 85% of which appear only once. The sequence derives from a human donor with glioblastoma. The sequences come from blood, collected after dendritic cell vaccination. V gene TRBV30 combines with J gene TRBJ1-2; weak D call: TRBD1 (6 bases). In DNA, the CDR3 is TGTGCCTGGAGTGTGGGGGGGCAGAACTATGGCTACACCTTC. Protein sequence: CAWSVGGQNYGYTF.